This T cell receptor (beta chain) was obtained from a study of blood T cell repertoires in COVID-19. Germline CDR1 and CDR2: LNHDA and SQIVND (reference sequence). The ends lost 5 bases at V and 3 bases at J; junction bases unmatched: 9. CDR3 size: 15 residues. Sequencing used immunoSEQ multiplex PCR; TCRdb keeps in-frame clones, though not all of them. This table has about 330,000 clones, 70% to 90% appearing once. The material sequenced was PBMCs or T cells enriched from blood (not recorded which). The gene calls are TRBV19 and TRBJ1-1; 7 positions match TRBD1. The receptor was derived from a woman in her late teens or twenties who had recovered from COVID-19. CDR3 DNA: TGTGCCAGTAGTCAACACAGGGGTAGGGACACTGAAGCTTTCTTT. Protein sequence: CASSQHRGRDTEAFF.